This T cell receptor (beta chain) was obtained from a study of tumor-infiltrating lymphocytes in primary liver carcinoma. Total RNA (approximately 0.5 ug) served as template for TCR beta cDNA synthesis primed by a constant-region primer. The TCR beta library was amplified through three nested multiplex PCR rounds in a modified ARM-PCR procedure. PCR rounds one and two used TRBV1-TRBV30 forward primers with a C-beta reverse primer for around 10 cycles each. A single record per CDR3 protein comes from TCRdb applying MiXCR to the multiplex PCR reads. This table holds about 78,000 distinct CDR3 sequences, roughly three quarters found once. Germline V gives CDR1 SGDLS, CDR2 YYNGEE. The CDR3 totals 16 residues. Between about 17 and 34 mg of unsorted bulk tissue served as the source from which RNA and DNA were co-extracted. Of note for this clonotype: One end of the junction is discordant with germline, which a read error may explain.

Sequenced input: liver tumor tissue from sampling region 4. The subset here: tumor region T4, right-lateral pole. The chain combines TRBV9 with TRBJ2-3; TRBD2 matches at 9 bases. This receptor was obtained from a man aged 40-49 years with primary liver carcinoma and hepatitis B virus infection. CDR3 DNA: TGTGACAGCAGCCCCGGACTAGCGTCTAGCACAGATACGCAGTATTTT. The encoded protein is CDSSPGLASSTDTQYF.